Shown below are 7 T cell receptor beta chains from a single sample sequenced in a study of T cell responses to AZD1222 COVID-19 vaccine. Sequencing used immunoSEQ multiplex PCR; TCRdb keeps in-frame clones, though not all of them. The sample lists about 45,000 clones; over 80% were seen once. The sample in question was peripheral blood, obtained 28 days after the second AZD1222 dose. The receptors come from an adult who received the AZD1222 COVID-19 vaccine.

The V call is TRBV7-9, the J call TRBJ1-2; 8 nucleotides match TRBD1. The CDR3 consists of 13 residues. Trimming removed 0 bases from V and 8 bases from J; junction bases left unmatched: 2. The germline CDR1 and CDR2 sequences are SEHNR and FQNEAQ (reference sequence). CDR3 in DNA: TGTGCCAGCAGCTTAGCCGCAGGGGGCGGCTACACCTTC. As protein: CASSLAAGGGYTF. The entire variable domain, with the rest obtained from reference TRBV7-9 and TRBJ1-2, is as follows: DTGVSQNPRHKITKRGQNVTFRCDPISEHNRLYWYRQTLGQGPEFLTYFQNEAQLEKSRLLSDRFSAERPKGSFSTLEIQRTEQGDSAMYLCASSLAAGGGYTFGSGTRLTVV.

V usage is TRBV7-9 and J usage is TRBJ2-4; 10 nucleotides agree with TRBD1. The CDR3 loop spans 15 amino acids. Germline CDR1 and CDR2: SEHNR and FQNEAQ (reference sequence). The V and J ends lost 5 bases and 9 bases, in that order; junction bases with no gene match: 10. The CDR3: CASSPVGQGDSIQYF. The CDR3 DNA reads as TGTGCCAGCAGCCCAGTTGGACAGGGGGACAGCATTCAGTACTTC.

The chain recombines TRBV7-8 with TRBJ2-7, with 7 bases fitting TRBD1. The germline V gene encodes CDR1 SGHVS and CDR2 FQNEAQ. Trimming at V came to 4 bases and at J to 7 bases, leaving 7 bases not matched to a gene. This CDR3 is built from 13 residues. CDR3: CASSSLGGWEQYF. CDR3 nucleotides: TGTGCCAGCAGCTCCTTAGGGGGCTGGGAGCAGTACTTC.

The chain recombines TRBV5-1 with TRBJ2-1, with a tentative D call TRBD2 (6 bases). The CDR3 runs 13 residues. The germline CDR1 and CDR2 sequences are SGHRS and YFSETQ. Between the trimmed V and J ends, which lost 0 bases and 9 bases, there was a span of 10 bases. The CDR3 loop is CASSLVEGTEQFF. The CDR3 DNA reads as TGCGCCAGCAGCTTGGTGGAGGGAACTGAGCAGTTCTTC.

The CDR3, as DNA: TGTGCTAGTTCGAGGGGCCTGAACACCGGGGAGCTGTTTTTT. Translating it yields CASSRGLNTGELFF. This chain links TRBV12-5 with TRBJ2-2; D is perhaps TRBD1 or TRBD2 (5 bases each). Per the germline V gene, CDR1 is LGHNT and CDR2 is FRNRAP. V was clipped by 8 bases and J by 1 base, with 11 bases between them. The CDR3 has 14 residues.

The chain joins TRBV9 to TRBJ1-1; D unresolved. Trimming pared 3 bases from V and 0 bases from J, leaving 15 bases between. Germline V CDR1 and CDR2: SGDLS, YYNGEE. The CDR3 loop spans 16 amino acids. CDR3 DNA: TGTGCCAGCAGCGCAGATGTTACACCCCTGAACACTGAAGCTTTCTTT. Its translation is CASSADVTPLNTEAFF.

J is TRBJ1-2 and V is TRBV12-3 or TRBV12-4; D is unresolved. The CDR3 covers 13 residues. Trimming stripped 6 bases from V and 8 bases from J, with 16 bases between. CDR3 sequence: CASSPNLLWGYTF. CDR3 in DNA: TGTGCCAGCAGCCCAAACCTTCTTTGGGGCTACACCTTC.